This paragraph reports one TCR beta chain. J was trimmed by 8 bases and V by 5 bases; bases with no gene match: 8. The CDR3 length is 13 residues. Germline V gene sequence: CDR1 SGHTA, CDR2 FQGTGA. The data derive from a study of T-cell memory formation after mild COVID-19. As for the study in general: TCR clustering was largely donor specific.

One entry per CDR3 protein, called by TCRdb with MiXCR from the 5' RACE reads. The sample holds about 430,000 distinct CDR3 sequences, approximately 24% seen once. The specimen was PBMCs or a T cell subset sorted from them (not recorded which). This sequence joins TRBV7-3 and TRBJ1-2; 7 bases match TRBD1. The sequence was collected from an adult woman who had mild COVID-19 (a few samples of this study predate the infection). Cell type and time point are not known. The CDR3 DNA follows: TGTGCCAGCAGCACCTACACAGGGGACGGCTACACCTTC. Its protein is CASSTYTGDGYTF.